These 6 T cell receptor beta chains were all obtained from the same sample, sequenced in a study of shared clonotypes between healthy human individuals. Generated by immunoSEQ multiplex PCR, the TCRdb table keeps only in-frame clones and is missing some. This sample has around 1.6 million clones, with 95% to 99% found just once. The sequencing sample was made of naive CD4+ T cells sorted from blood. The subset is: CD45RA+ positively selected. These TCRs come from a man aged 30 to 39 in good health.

As DNA, the CDR3 is TGTGCCTGGAGTTCAGGGCGGGCGGTTCTAGCCAAAAACATTCAGTACTTC. Amino acid sequence: CAWSSGRAVLAKNIQYF. The V call is TRBV30, the J call TRBJ2-4, with D tentatively TRBD1 or TRBD2 (5 bases each). Trimming took 2 bases from V and 0 from J, leaving 17 bases between them. The CDR3 runs to 17 residues. Germline CDR1 and CDR2: GTSNPN and SVGIG (reference sequence).

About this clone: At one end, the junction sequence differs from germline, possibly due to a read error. The CDR3: CASSLDLAGGPGIYNEQFF. In DNA, the CDR3 is TGTGCTAGCAGCTTAGATCTAGCGGGAGGGCCTGGTATCTACAATGAGCAGTTCTTC. The chain combines TRBV7-7 with TRBJ2-1, with TRBD2 matching 12 bases. CDR3 length: 19 residues. CDR1 and CDR2 (germline): SSHAT, FNYEAQ (reference sequence).

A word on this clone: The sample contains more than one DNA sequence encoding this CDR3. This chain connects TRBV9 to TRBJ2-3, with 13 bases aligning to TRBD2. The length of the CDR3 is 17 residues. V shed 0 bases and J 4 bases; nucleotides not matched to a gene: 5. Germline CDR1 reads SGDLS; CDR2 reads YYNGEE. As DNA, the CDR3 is TGTGCCAGCAGCGTAGCTACTAGCGGGAGGGCGGCAGATACGCAGTATTTT. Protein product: CASSVATSGRAADTQYF. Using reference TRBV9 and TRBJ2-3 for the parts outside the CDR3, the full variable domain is DSGVTQTPKHLITATGQRVTLRCSPRSGDLSVYWYQQSLDQGLQFLIQYYNGEERAKGNILERFSAQQFPDLHSELNLSSLELGDSALYFCASSVATSGRAADTQYFGPGTRLTVL.

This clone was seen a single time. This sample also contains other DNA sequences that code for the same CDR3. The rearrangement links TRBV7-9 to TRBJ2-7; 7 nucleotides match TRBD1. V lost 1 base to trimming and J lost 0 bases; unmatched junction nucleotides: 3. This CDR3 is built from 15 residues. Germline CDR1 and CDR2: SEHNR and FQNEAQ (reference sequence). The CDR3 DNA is TGTGCCAGCAGCTTAGGACAGGGCTTCTCCTACGAGCAGTACTTC. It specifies CASSLGQGFSYEQYF. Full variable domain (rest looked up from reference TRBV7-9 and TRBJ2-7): DTGVSQNPRHKITKRGQNVTFRCDPISEHNRLYWYRQTLGQGPEFLTYFQNEAQLEKSRLLSDRFSAERPKGSFSTLEIQRTEQGDSAMYLCASSLGQGFSYEQYFGPGTRLTVT.

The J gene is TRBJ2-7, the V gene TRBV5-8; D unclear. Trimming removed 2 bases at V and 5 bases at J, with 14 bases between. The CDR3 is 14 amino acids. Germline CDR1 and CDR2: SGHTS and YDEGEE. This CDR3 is CASSFSETLHEQYF. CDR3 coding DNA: TGTGCCAGCAGCTTTTCAGAAACTCTCCACGAGCAGTACTTC.

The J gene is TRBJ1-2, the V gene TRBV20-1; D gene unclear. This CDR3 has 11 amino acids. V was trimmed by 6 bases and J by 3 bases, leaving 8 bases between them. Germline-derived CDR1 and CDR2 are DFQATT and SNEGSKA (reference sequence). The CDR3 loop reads CSALLDYGYTF. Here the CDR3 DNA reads TGCAGTGCCCTCCTTGACTATGGCTACACCTTC.